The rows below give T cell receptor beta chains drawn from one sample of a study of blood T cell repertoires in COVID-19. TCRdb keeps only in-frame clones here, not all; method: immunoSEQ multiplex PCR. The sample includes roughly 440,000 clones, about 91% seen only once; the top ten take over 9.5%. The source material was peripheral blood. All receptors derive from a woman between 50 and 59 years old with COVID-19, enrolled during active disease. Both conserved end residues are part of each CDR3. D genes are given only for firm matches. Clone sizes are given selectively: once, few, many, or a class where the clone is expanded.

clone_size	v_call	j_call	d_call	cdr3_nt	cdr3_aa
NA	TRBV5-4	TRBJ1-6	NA	TGTGCCAGCAGCTTCGGTAGCCTCTTTTATAATTCACCCCTCCACTTT	CASSFGSLFYNSPLHF
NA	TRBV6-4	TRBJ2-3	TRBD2	TGTGCCAGCAGTGACTCGGGATGGCGGGGGAAAAGGTACCTCACAGATACGCAGTATTTT	CASSDSGWRGKRYLTDTQYF
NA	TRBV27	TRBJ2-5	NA	TGTGCCAGCAGTTTGAGTCTCACCCAAGAGACCCAGTACTTC	CASSLSLTQETQYF
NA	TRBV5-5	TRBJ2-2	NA	TGTGCCAGCAGCTTGGGCTTCCTACTTACCGGGGAGCTGTTTTTT	CASSLGFLLTGELFF
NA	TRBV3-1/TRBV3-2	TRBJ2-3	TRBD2	TGTGCCAGCAGCCGTCGGACTAGCGGGGGGGTCACAGATACGCAGTATTTT	CASSRRTSGGVTDTQYF
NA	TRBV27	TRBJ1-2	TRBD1	TGTGCCAGCTGCGATGCAGGGGGCTATGGCTACACCTTC	CASCDAGGYGYTF
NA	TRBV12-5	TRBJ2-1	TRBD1	TGTGCTAGTGGTTTGGTACAGGGGGAGAGCGATGAGCAGTTCTTC	CASGLVQGESDEQFF
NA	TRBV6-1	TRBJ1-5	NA	TGTGCCAGCAGTGAGCTGGCCAATAGCAATCAGCCCCAGCATTTT	CASSELANSNQPQHF
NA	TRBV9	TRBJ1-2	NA	TGTGCCAGCAGTGGGGACTGGCGGTATGATGGCTACACCTTC	CASSGDWRYDGYTF
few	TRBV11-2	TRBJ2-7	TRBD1	TGTGCCAGCAGCTTAGCAGGGGGCGGATACGAGCAGTACTTC	CASSLAGGGYEQYF
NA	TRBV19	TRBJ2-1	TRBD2	TGTGCCACTAGACCGGGAGGGTACAATGAGCAGTTCTTC	CATRPGGYNEQFF
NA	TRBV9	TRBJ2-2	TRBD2	TGTGCCAGCAGCGTAGCTAGCGGGGGGCGCACCGGGGAGCTGTTTTTT	CASSVASGGRTGELFF
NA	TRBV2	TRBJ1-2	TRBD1	TGTGCCAGCAGTGAGGGACAGTTAAACTATGGCTACACCTTC	CASSEGQLNYGYTF
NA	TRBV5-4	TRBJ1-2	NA	TGTGCCAGCAGGCAAAAGGGGGGGGACTATGGCTACACCTTC	CASRQKGGDYGYTF
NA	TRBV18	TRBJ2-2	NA	TGTGCCGGGGCTACGAGACAGGCGGCGAACACCGGGGAGCTGTTTTTT	CAGATRQAANTGELFF
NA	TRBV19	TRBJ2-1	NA	TGTGCCAGTAGTATCGCCAGGGGAGATGAGCAGTTCTTC	CASSIARGDEQFF
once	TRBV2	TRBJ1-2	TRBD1	TGTGCCAGCAGCGAGGGACAGGGGGGGTTCTATGGCTACACCTTC	CASSEGQGGFYGYTF
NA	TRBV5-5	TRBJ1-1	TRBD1	TGTGCCAGCAGCTGGTCAGGGGGGAACACTGAAGCTTTCTTT	CASSWSGGNTEAFF